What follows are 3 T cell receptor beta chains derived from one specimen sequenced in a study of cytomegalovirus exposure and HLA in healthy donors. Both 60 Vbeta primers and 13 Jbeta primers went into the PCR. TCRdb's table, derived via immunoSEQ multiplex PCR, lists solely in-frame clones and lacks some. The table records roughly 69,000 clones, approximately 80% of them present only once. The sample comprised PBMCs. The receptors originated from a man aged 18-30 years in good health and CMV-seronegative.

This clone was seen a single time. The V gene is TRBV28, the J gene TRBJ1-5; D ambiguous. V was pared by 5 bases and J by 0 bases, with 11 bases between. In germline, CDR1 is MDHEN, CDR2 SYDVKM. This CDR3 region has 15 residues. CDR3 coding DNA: TGTGCCAGCAGTCTGACACTAGATAGCAATCAGCCCCAGCATTTT. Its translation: CASSLTLDSNQPQHF.

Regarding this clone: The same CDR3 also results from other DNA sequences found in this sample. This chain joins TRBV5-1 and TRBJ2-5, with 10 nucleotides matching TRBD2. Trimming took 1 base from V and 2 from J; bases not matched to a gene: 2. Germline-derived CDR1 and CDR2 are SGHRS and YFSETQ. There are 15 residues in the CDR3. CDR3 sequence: CASSLSGGGQETQYF. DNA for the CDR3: TGCGCCAGCAGCTTGAGCGGGGGGGGTCAAGAGACCCAGTACTTC.

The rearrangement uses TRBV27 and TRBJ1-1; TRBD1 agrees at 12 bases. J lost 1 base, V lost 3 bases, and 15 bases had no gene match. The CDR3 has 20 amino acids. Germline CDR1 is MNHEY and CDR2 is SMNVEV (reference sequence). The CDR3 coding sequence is TGTGCCAGCAGTTTCCATAGGGACAGGGGGCGTTCAAGGAAGAACACTGAAGCTTTCTTT. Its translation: CASSFHRDRGRSRKNTEAFF.